The 30 T cell receptor beta chains below come from one sample, sequenced in a study of T cell responses to AZD1222 COVID-19 vaccine. Here immunoSEQ multiplex PCR was the method, and the copy in TCRdb shows in-frame clones only, minus some. Of 110,000 or so clones listed, more than 75% are singletons. This specimen consisted of peripheral blood, obtained 28 days after the second AZD1222 dose. These receptors came from an adult who received the AZD1222 COVID-19 vaccine.

This clone was recorded once. The chain links TRBV7-2 to TRBJ1-4; tentative D call: TRBD1 (6 bases). This CDR3 contains 16 residues. Germline V lookup: CDR1 SGHTA, CDR2 FQGNSA. Trimming removed 5 bases from V and 2 bases from J, with 15 bases in between. The CDR3 DNA reads TGTGCCAGCAGCAAACAGGGAGGGCGGACTAATGAAAAACTGTTTTTT. It translates to CASSKQGGRTNEKLFF.

The rearrangement joins TRBV2 to TRBJ2-7; D gene ambiguous. The length of the CDR3 is 15 residues. Per germline, CDR1 SNHLY and CDR2 FYNNEI. The V and J ends lost 2 bases and 3 bases respectively, with 14 bases between them. The CDR3 spells CASSETPGSSYEQYF. DNA of the CDR3: TGTGCCAGCAGTGAAACCCCCGGATCTAGCTACGAGCAGTACTTC.

This rearrangement joins TRBV19 to TRBJ2-3; D remains ambiguous. Trimming stripped 3 bases from V and 2 bases from J, with 9 bases between. This CDR3 contains 14 residues. Germline values: CDR1 LNHDA, CDR2 SQIVND (reference sequence). CDR3 protein: CASSMRPSTDTQYF. The CDR3 DNA sequence: TGTGCCAGTAGTATGCGACCGTCCACAGATACGCAGTATTTT.

The V gene is TRBV4-1, the J gene TRBJ2-7; D call uncertain. This CDR3 has 13 amino acids. Trimming took off 3 bases at V and 4 bases at J, with 10 bases between the two ends. Looked up from germline, CDR1 is MGHRA and CDR2 is YSYEKL. CDR3 nucleotide sequence: TGCGCCAGCAGCCATCAACAAGGATACGAGCAGTACTTC. It specifies CASSHQQGYEQYF.

This chain connects TRBV11-1 to TRBJ1-1; D unresolved. V lost 5 bases and J 1 base, leaving 5 bases between the germline ends. The CDR3 has 12 residues. Germline V gene data show CDR1 as SGHAT and CDR2 as FQDESV (reference sequence). DNA for the CDR3: TGTGCCAGCAGCCCACAGAACACTGAAGCTTTCTTT. Translated: CASSPQNTEAFF.

The genes are TRBV7-8 and TRBJ1-6; TRBD1 is a possible D gene (6 bases). The germline V and J ends were trimmed by 5 bases and 9 bases, with 8 bases remaining between them. Germline V gene data show CDR1 as SGHVS and CDR2 as FQNEAQ. The CDR3 runs to 12 residues. The CDR3 protein is CASSPDSSPLHF. DNA for the CDR3: TGTGCCAGCAGCCCGGACAGTTCACCCCTCCACTTT.

The chain employs TRBV7-2 and TRBJ1-2, with 8 bases lining up with TRBD1. The length of the CDR3 is 14 residues. Losses at the gene ends were 2 bases for V and 8 bases for J; bases not matched to a gene: 7. Germline V gene sequence: CDR1 SGHTA, CDR2 FQGNSA. The CDR3 nucleotides are TGTGCCAGCAGCTTAAGACCACAGGGGGGAGGCTACACCTTC. Amino acids: CASSLRPQGGGYTF.

V is TRBV4-3 and J is TRBJ2-7; the match to TRBD1 covers 7 bases. Germline V lookup: CDR1 LGHNA, CDR2 YSLEER. The CDR3 covers 14 residues. Unmatched junction bases numbered 7, after V lost 3 bases and J lost 5 bases. In DNA form, the CDR3 reads TGCGCCAGCAGCCACCTGACAGGGCTCAACGAGCAGTACTTC. Its translation: CASSHLTGLNEQYF.

V gene TRBV27 combines with J gene TRBJ2-7; perhaps TRBD1 as D (7 bases). This CDR3 is 24 amino acids long. CDR1 is MNHEY and CDR2 is SMNVEV in the germline V gene (reference sequence). Between the trimmed V and J ends, which lost 3 bases and 0 bases, there was a span of 39 bases. The CDR3 sequence is CASSFKEGVNPLDRERGLSYEQYF. Written as DNA, the CDR3 is TGTGCCAGCAGTTTTAAAGAGGGGGTGAACCCACTCGACAGGGAACGGGGGCTCTCCTACGAGCAGTACTTC.

The DNA for the CDR3 is TGCAGTGCTAGTCTCACCGGGACAGCTGGAAACACCATATATTTT. The encoded protein is CSASLTGTAGNTIYF. This chain uses TRBV20-1 with TRBJ1-3; TRBD1 matches at 7 bases. Germline CDR1 is DFQATT and CDR2 is SNEGSKA (reference sequence). This CDR3 contains 15 residues. The V segment lost 3 bases and the J segment 2 bases; nucleotides outside the gene matches: 7.

This chain links TRBV29-1 with TRBJ1-1; no reliable D call. Looked up from germline, CDR1 is SQVTM and CDR2 is ANQGSEA. V was clipped by 4 bases and J by 11 bases, with 11 bases between them. CDR3 length equals 10 residues. The CDR3 DNA reads TGCAGCGTTGTTCGGGAGTTGGCTTTCTTT. Protein: CSVVRELAFF.

This chain links TRBV6-5 with TRBJ1-1; possibly TRBD1 for D (5 bases). In germline, CDR1 is MNHEY, CDR2 SVGAGI. V lost 6 bases and J lost 6, with 14 bases in between. The CDR3 is 13 residues long. The CDR3 spells CASRARDGSEAFF. The CDR3 bases are TGTGCCAGCAGGGCCCGGGACGGCTCTGAAGCTTTCTTT.

The V gene is TRBV7-2, the J gene TRBJ1-2; D unclear. Germline V CDR1 and CDR2: SGHTA, FQGNSA. V was cut by 1 base and J by 0 bases, with 15 bases left in between. The CDR3 consists of 17 residues. DNA for the CDR3: TGTGCCAGCAGCTTAGGCGCCAGTGAGATGGCTAACTATGGCTACACCTTC. It specifies CASSLGASEMANYGYTF.

V and J are TRBV20-1 and TRBJ2-7; D might be TRBD1 (6 bases). The V gene lost 1 base and the J gene lost 7 bases, with 8 bases spanning the gap. Germline CDR1 reads DFQATT; CDR2 reads SNEGSKA (reference sequence). The CDR3 extends over 11 amino acids. The DNA for the CDR3 is TGCAGTGCTAGAGTGACAGGAGAGCAGTACTTC. This encodes CSARVTGEQYF.

The genes are TRBV5-4 and TRBJ2-7, with 7 bases aligning to TRBD1. The V gene end was trimmed by 3 bases and the J gene end by 11 bases; junction bases not matched to a gene: 5. The CDR3 runs to 11 residues. The germline V gene encodes CDR1 SGHNT and CDR2 YYREEE (reference sequence). In nucleotides, the CDR3 is TGTGCCAGCAGCTCTGACAGGGTGGAGTACTTC. Its translation is CASSSDRVEYF.

This clone was seen only once. V is TRBV4-1 and J is TRBJ2-7; TRBD2 matches at 11 bases. The J segment lost 5 bases and the V segment lost 3 bases, leaving 9 bases of the junction unmatched. The CDR3 sequence is 16 residues long. In germline, CDR1 is MGHRA, CDR2 YSYEKL. CDR3: CASSQVSGRAFDEQYF. CDR3 bases: TGCGCCAGCAGCCAGGTTAGCGGGAGGGCCTTCGACGAGCAGTACTTC.

This chain connects TRBV7-6 to TRBJ2-2, with D perhaps TRBD1 (6 bases). This CDR3 region has 14 residues. The V and J ends lost 6 bases and 3 bases respectively, with 11 bases between them. Germline CDR1 is SGHVS and CDR2 is FNYEAQ. CDR3 bases: TGTGCCAGCAGACGACAGGCCGACACCGGGGAGCTGTTTTTT. Its protein is CASRRQADTGELFF. The full variable domain, in which reference TRBV7-6 and TRBJ2-2 provide the parts outside the CDR3, is GAGVSQSPRYKVTKRGQDVALRCDPISGHVSLYWYRQALGQGPEFLTYFNYEAQQDKSGLPNDRFSAERPEGSISTLTIQRTEQRDSAMYRCASRRQADTGELFFGEGSRLTVL.

The chain combines TRBV27 with TRBJ2-1, with a weak D call TRBD2 (7 bases). The CDR3 has 16 amino acids. V lost 8 bases and J lost 3, with 20 bases in between. CDR1 is MNHEY, CDR2 SMNVEV, per germline (reference sequence). The CDR3 region is CASLYLAAGDYNEQFF. The CDR3 nucleotides read TGTGCCAGCCTCTACCTAGCGGCAGGGGACTACAATGAGCAGTTCTTC.

The CDR3 nucleotides are TGTGCCAGCAGTCTCCGACTAGCGGGAGGGCCCGAGACCCAGTACTTC. Its protein product is CASSLRLAGGPETQYF. V usage is TRBV25-1 and J usage is TRBJ2-5; 14 bases are a match to TRBD2. The length of the CDR3 is 16 residues. After removal of 5 bases from V and 5 bases from J, the junction contained 7 bases not matched to a gene. CDR1 and CDR2 from the germline V gene are MGHDK and SYGVNS.

The V and J genes are TRBV7-9 and TRBJ1-1; tentative D call: TRBD1 (5 bases). This CDR3 comprises 18 residues. Germline values: CDR1 SEHNR, CDR2 FQNEAQ (reference sequence). Trimming stripped 2 bases from V and 2 bases from J, with 21 bases between. CDR3 DNA: TGTGCCAGCAGCTTAAGGGGCGGGGCAGGGCAAGGAAACACTGAAGCTTTCTTT. It yields the protein CASSLRGGAGQGNTEAFF.

This clone was recorded once. The J gene is TRBJ2-4, the V gene TRBV9, with TRBD2 matching 16 bases. Germline V gene sequence: CDR1 SGDLS, CDR2 YYNGEE. The CDR3 length is 19 residues. Trimming removed 4 bases from V and 1 base from J; junction bases left unmatched: 8. The DNA of the CDR3 is TGTGCCAGCAGCACCTCCGGGACTAGCGGGGGGGAGGCCAAAAACATTCAGTACTTC. Its translation: CASSTSGTSGGEAKNIQYF.

The chain recombines TRBV25-1 with TRBJ1-4; D may be TRBD1 (5 bases). CDR1 is MGHDK, CDR2 SYGVNS, per germline. The V end lost 7 bases, the J end lost 3 bases, and 18 bases lay between the germline ends. There are 16 residues in the CDR3. CDR3 in amino acids: CASKEVRDGPNEKLFF. The CDR3, as DNA: TGTGCCAGCAAAGAGGTCAGGGATGGTCCTAATGAAAAACTGTTTTTT.

The V call is TRBV2, the J call TRBJ2-5, with TRBD2 matching 14 bases. The V gene end was trimmed by 2 bases and the J gene end by 3 bases; junction bases not matched to a gene: 14. Germline V gives CDR1 SNHLY, CDR2 FYNNEI. The CDR3 extends over 20 amino acids. CDR3 sequence (DNA): TGTGCCAGCAGTGAACTGGGGGGCGAGGGACTAGCGGGAGTAAAAGAGACCCAGTACTTC. Protein product: CASSELGGEGLAGVKETQYF.

V gene TRBV10-3 combines with J gene TRBJ1-5; 11 bases align to TRBD1. Germline CDR1 is ENHRY and CDR2 is SYGVKD. The CDR3 is 15 residues long. J lost 9 bases, V lost 6 bases, and 10 bases had no gene match. CDR3 in amino acids: CAISRDRGSSPPQHF. The CDR3 DNA sequence: TGTGCCATCAGCCGGGACAGGGGGTCCTCACCGCCCCAGCATTTT.

The chain carries TRBV9 and TRBJ1-2; D is possibly TRBD1 (6 bases). The CDR3 has 14 residues. With 1 base removed from V and 3 bases from J, the gap between germline ends came to 10 bases. Germline values: CDR1 SGDLS, CDR2 YYNGEE. The CDR3 region has the DNA TGTGCCAGCAGCGTACGGACAGACTACTATGGCTACACCTTC. Encoded protein: CASSVRTDYYGYTF.

This chain connects TRBV19 to TRBJ2-3; D perhaps matches TRBD1 (6 bases). This CDR3 is built from 15 residues. The ends were cut back, 4 bases at V and 0 bases at J, with 11 bases in the middle. Germline CDR1 LNHDA, CDR2 SQIVND (reference sequence). As DNA, the CDR3 is TGTGCCAGTAGTAGGGACACAGTGAGCACAGATACGCAGTATTTT. This translates into CASSRDTVSTDTQYF.

V and J are TRBV4-1 and TRBJ1-5; TRBD1 matches 7 bases. J gave up 1 base and V 1 base, and 10 bases lay outside the gene matches. Germline CDR1 reads MGHRA; CDR2 reads YSYEKL. This CDR3 spans 18 amino acids. CDR3 protein: CASSQVGRDRVSNQPQHF. The CDR3 DNA reads as TGCGCCAGCAGCCAAGTAGGGCGAGACAGGGTAAGCAATCAGCCCCAGCATTTT.

This clone was recorded once. This chain links TRBV4-3 with TRBJ1-2; the D gene is possibly TRBD1 (5 bases). Germline V gives CDR1 LGHNA, CDR2 YSLEER. This CDR3 spans 13 amino acids. V was clipped by 2 bases and J by 5 bases, with 9 bases between them. CDR3 region: CASSQTDRYGYTF. For the CDR3, the DNA is TGCGCCAGCAGCCAAACCGACAGATATGGCTACACCTTC.

The chain joins TRBV9 to TRBJ1-3; the D is unclear. The CDR3 extends over 14 amino acids. The ends were cut back, 1 base at V and 0 bases at J, with 5 bases in the middle. Germline CDR1 is SGDLS and CDR2 is YYNGEE. The CDR3 loop reads CASSVSSSGNTIYF. CDR3 DNA: TGTGCCAGCAGCGTATCTAGCTCTGGAAACACCATATATTTT.

The rearrangement links TRBV18 to TRBJ1-1; weak D call: TRBD1 (5 bases). There are 14 residues in the CDR3. Per the germline V gene, CDR1 is KGHSH and CDR2 is LQKENI. Between the trimmed V and J ends, which lost 6 bases and 3 bases, there was a span of 14 bases. This CDR3 is CASSLREVDTEAFF. The CDR3 DNA reads as TGTGCCAGCTCCCTCAGGGAGGTGGACACTGAAGCTTTCTTT.